These T cell receptor beta chains were read from a single sample in a study of cytomegalovirus exposure and HLA in healthy donors. Profiling relied on immunoSEQ multiplex PCR, and the TCRdb table lists in-frame clones only, not all of them. Of approximately 140,000 clones in the sample, roughly 76% were seen once. The sequencing sample was made of PBMCs. The receptors were gathered from a human donor in good health. Both conserved end residues are part of each CDR3. A D gene is named only where the DNA matches it firmly. The size of a clone is reported for some rows only, either as once, few or many, or as a class for expanded clones.

J gene: TRBJ1-1
D gene: -
V gene: TRBV5-1
CDR3 length: 14
clone size: once
CDR3 DNA: TGCGCCAGCAGCTTGATGGAGGGGGGGACTGAAGCTTTCTTT
CDR3 protein: CASSLMEGGTEAFF

J gene: TRBJ2-7
D gene: -
V gene: TRBV6-6
CDR3 length: 15
clone size: -
CDR3 DNA: TGTGCCAGCACTCCCGGGTCAAAGGGGGCCTACGAGCAGTACTTC
CDR3 protein: CASTPGSKGAYEQYF

J gene: TRBJ1-6
D gene: -
V gene: TRBV28
CDR3 length: 13
clone size: -
CDR3 DNA: TGTGCCACCCGGGATCTACATAATTCACCCCTCCACTTT
CDR3 protein: CATRDLHNSPLHF

J gene: TRBJ2-2
D gene: -
V gene: TRBV9
CDR3 length: 14
clone size: once
CDR3 DNA: TGTGCCAGCAGCGTGCGCGGGAACACCGGGGAGCTGTTTTTT
CDR3 protein: CASSVRGNTGELFF

J gene: TRBJ1-5
D gene: -
V gene: TRBV6-1
CDR3 length: 13
clone size: once
CDR3 DNA: TGTGCCAGCAGTGAATTCGCGTCGGGGCCCCAGCATTTT
CDR3 protein: CASSEFASGPQHF

J gene: TRBJ2-4
D gene: TRBD2
V gene: TRBV5-6
CDR3 length: 14
clone size: -
CDR3 DNA: TGTGCCAGCAGCTTATGGCTAGCGGGAAACATTCAGTACTTC
CDR3 protein: CASSLWLAGNIQYF

J gene: TRBJ1-2
D gene: TRBD1
V gene: TRBV4-1
CDR3 length: 14
clone size: -
CDR3 DNA: TGCGCCAGCAGCCAACCGGGACAGGGGGGTGGCTACACCTTC
CDR3 protein: CASSQPGQGGGYTF

J gene: TRBJ1-5
D gene: TRBD1
V gene: TRBV5-4
CDR3 length: 16
clone size: -
CDR3 DNA: TGTGCCAGCAGCTTGTGGACAGGGGGACACCATCAGCCCCAGCATTTT
CDR3 protein: CASSLWTGGHHQPQHF

J gene: TRBJ1-2
D gene: -
V gene: TRBV6-6
CDR3 length: 15
clone size: -
CDR3 DNA: TGTGCCAGCAGTTATCTGGAGGGATCCAGCTATGGCTACACCTTC
CDR3 protein: CASSYLEGSSYGYTF

J gene: TRBJ1-1
D gene: TRBD1
V gene: TRBV10-3
CDR3 length: 14
clone size: -
CDR3 DNA: TGTGCCATCAGACAGGGGGCGCCGATCACTGAAGCTTTCTTT
CDR3 protein: CAIRQGAPITEAFF

J gene: TRBJ2-5
D gene: -
V gene: TRBV19
CDR3 length: 14
clone size: -
CDR3 DNA: TGTGCCAGTAGGACCCCCGGAGGCCGAGAGACCCAGTACTTC
CDR3 protein: CASRTPGGRETQYF

J gene: TRBJ1-2
D gene: -
V gene: TRBV11-2
CDR3 length: 12
clone size: once
CDR3 DNA: TGTGCCAGCAGCTCGACTCCCTATGGCTACACCTTC
CDR3 protein: CASSSTPYGYTF

J gene: TRBJ1-1
D gene: TRBD1
V gene: TRBV2
CDR3 length: 13
clone size: -
CDR3 DNA: TGTGCCAGCAGGAGGGACAGGAACACTGAAGCTTTCTTT
CDR3 protein: CASRRDRNTEAFF

J gene: TRBJ2-7
D gene: -
V gene: TRBV9
CDR3 length: 15
clone size: -
CDR3 DNA: TGTGCCAGCAGCGTAGGGCAGGGGCACTCCTACGAGCAGTACTTC
CDR3 protein: CASSVGQGHSYEQYF

J gene: TRBJ1-2
D gene: TRBD1
V gene: TRBV6-6
CDR3 length: 15
clone size: -
CDR3 DNA: TGTGCCAGCAGACCCGGGAGGGGGCAGAACTATGGCTACACCTTC
CDR3 protein: CASRPGRGQNYGYTF

J gene: TRBJ2-3
D gene: TRBD2
V gene: TRBV7-8
CDR3 length: 16
clone size: once
CDR3 DNA: TGTGCCAGCAGCTTAGGAACTAGCGGGGGGGCTTATACGCAGTATTTT
CDR3 protein: CASSLGTSGGAYTQYF

J gene: TRBJ2-7
D gene: -
V gene: TRBV6-6
CDR3 length: 14
clone size: -
CDR3 DNA: TGTGCCAGCAGTTACTCACAGGGAAGGTACGAGCAGTACTTC
CDR3 protein: CASSYSQGRYEQYF

J gene: TRBJ2-2
D gene: TRBD1
V gene: TRBV7-9
CDR3 length: 14
clone size: once
CDR3 DNA: TGTGCCAGCGGACAGGGGGCGCCGGGCGGGGAGCTGTTTTTT
CDR3 protein: CASGQGAPGGELFF

J gene: TRBJ2-3
D gene: TRBD2
V gene: TRBV25-1
CDR3 length: 18
clone size: -
CDR3 DNA: TGTGCCAGCAGTGAATCTAGACTAGCGGGAGGGATCACAGATACGCAGTATTTT
CDR3 protein: CASSESRLAGGITDTQYF

J gene: TRBJ1-6
D gene: TRBD1
V gene: TRBV6-4
CDR3 length: 17
clone size: -
CDR3 DNA: TGTGCCAGCAGTGACTCGAGTCAGGGGGTAGTGGACTCACCCCTCCACTTT
CDR3 protein: CASSDSSQGVVDSPLHF

J gene: TRBJ2-7
D gene: -
V gene: TRBV10-3
CDR3 length: 11
clone size: -
CDR3 DNA: TGTGCCATCAGGGCGAGCGACGAGCAGTACTTC
CDR3 protein: CAIRASDEQYF

J gene: TRBJ1-2
D gene: -
V gene: TRBV2
CDR3 length: 12
clone size: few
CDR3 DNA: TGTGCCAGCAGTCAATCGGACTATGGCTACACCTTC
CDR3 protein: CASSQSDYGYTF

J gene: TRBJ1-3
D gene: -
V gene: TRBV5-4
CDR3 length: 12
clone size: few
CDR3 DNA: TGTGCCAGCACCCAGGATGGAAACACCATATATTTT
CDR3 protein: CASTQDGNTIYF

J gene: TRBJ2-1
D gene: -
V gene: TRBV11-2
CDR3 length: 15
clone size: -
CDR3 DNA: TGTGCCAGCAGCCCCTCTCGGGGGTTGAACAATGAGCAGTTCTTC
CDR3 protein: CASSPSRGLNNEQFF

J gene: TRBJ2-1
D gene: TRBD2
V gene: TRBV7-3
CDR3 length: 18
clone size: -
CDR3 DNA: TGTGCCAGCAGCTCTTCGGGACTAGCGGGACCGCCCTACAATGAGCAGTTCTTC
CDR3 protein: CASSSSGLAGPPYNEQFF

J gene: TRBJ1-6
D gene: -
V gene: TRBV5-1
CDR3 length: 14
clone size: -
CDR3 DNA: TGCGCCAGCAGCTTGTCAGGGGTTGATTCACCCCTCCACTTT
CDR3 protein: CASSLSGVDSPLHF

J gene: TRBJ2-3
D gene: TRBD2
V gene: TRBV7-6
CDR3 length: 16
clone size: -
CDR3 DNA: TGTGCCAGCAGCTTAGGGACTAGCGGGAGTACAGATACGCAGTATTTT
CDR3 protein: CASSLGTSGSTDTQYF